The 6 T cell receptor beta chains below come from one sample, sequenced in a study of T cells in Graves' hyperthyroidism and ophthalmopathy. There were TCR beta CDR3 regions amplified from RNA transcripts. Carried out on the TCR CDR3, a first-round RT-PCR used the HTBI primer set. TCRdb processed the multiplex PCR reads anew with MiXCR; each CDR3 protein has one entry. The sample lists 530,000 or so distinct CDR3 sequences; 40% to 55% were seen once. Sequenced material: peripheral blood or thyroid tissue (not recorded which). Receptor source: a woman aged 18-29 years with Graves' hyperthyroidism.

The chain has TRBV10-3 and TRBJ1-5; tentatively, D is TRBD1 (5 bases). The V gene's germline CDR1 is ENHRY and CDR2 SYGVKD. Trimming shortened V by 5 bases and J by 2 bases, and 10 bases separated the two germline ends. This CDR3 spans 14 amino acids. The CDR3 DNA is TGTGCCATCAGTTCCCGGGACGGCAATCAGCCCCAGCATTTT. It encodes CAISSRDGNQPQHF.

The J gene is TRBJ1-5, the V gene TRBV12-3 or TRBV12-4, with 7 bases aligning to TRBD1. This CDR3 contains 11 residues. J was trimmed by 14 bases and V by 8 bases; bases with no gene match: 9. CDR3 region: CASGDSRNEHF. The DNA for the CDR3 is TGTGCCAGCGGGGACAGTCGGAATGAGCATTTT.

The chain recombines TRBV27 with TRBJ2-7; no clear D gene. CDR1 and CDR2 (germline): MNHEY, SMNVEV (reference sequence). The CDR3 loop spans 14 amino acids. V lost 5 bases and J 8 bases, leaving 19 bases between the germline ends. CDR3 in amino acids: CASSKVSHQPQQYF. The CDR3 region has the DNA TGTGCCAGCAGTAAAGTCAGTCATCAGCCCCAGCAGTACTTC.

DNA for the CDR3: TGTGCCAGCAGCGTAGACGACTACAATGAGCAGTACTTC. Translating it yields CASSVDDYNEQYF. V is TRBV9 and J is TRBJ2-7; D is possibly TRBD2 (5 bases). V lost 0 bases and J 7 bases, leaving 11 bases between the germline ends. Germline assignment: CDR1 SGDLS and CDR2 YYNGEE. The CDR3 extends over 13 amino acids.

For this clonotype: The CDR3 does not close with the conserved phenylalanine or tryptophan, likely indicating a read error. The CDR3 bases are TGTGCCAGCAGTTACCGGACAGGTGGCTCACCCCTCCACCTT. As protein: CASSYRTGGSPLHL. The V and J genes are TRBV6-5 and TRBJ1-6, with 7 bases matching TRBD1. The germline V gene has CDR1 MNHEY and CDR2 SVGAGI. Unmatched junction bases numbered 5, after V lost 2 bases and J lost 10 bases. The CDR3 spans 14 residues.

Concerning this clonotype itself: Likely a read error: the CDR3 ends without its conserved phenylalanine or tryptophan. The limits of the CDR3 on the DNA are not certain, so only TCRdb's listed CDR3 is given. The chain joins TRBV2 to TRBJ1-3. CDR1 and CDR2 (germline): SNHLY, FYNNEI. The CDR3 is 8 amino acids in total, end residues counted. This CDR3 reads CASSENIP.